What follows are 5 T cell receptor beta chains derived from one specimen sequenced in a study of T cell responses to AZD1222 COVID-19 vaccine. Generated by immunoSEQ multiplex PCR, the TCRdb table keeps only in-frame clones and is missing some. The data show around 160,000 clones, with approximately 89% seen just once and approximately 5.2% held by the top ten. The sample here was peripheral blood, taken on day 0 of AZD1222 vaccination. These receptors were obtained from an adult in good health.

The V gene is TRBV11-2, the J gene TRBJ1-6; D might be TRBD1 (6 bases). The CDR3 length is 16 residues. Trimming took off 4 bases at V and 7 bases at J, with 17 bases between the two ends. Germline assignment: CDR1 SGHAT and CDR2 FQNNGV. This CDR3 is CASSSYPEGVNSPLHF. The DNA for the CDR3 is TGTGCCAGCAGCTCCTACCCGGAGGGGGTGAATTCACCCCTCCACTTT. Together with reference TRBV11-2 and TRBJ1-6, the CDR3 gives the full variable domain: EAGVAQSPRYKIIEKRQSVAFWCNPISGHATLYWYQQILGQGPKLLIQFQNNGVVDDSQLPKDRFSAERLKGVDSTLKIQPAKLEDSAVYLCASSSYPEGVNSPLHFGNGTRLTVT.

This clone was seen a single time. The chain employs TRBV29-1 and TRBJ1-1, with 7 bases fitting TRBD1. The germline V gene encodes CDR1 SQVTM and CDR2 ANQGSEA. The CDR3 runs 14 residues. V lost 4 bases, J lost 3 bases, and 8 bases stayed unmatched. CDR3 in DNA: TGCAGCGTTGGCGTAGGGGGCGGACACACTGAAGCTTTCTTT. Translated, it gives CSVGVGGGHTEAFF.

The chain combines TRBV27 with TRBJ1-2, with D uncertain. Trimming pared 5 bases from V and 5 bases from J, leaving 12 bases between. Germline-derived CDR1 and CDR2 are MNHEY and SMNVEV (reference sequence). The CDR3 extends over 13 amino acids. The CDR3 protein is CASSPAGIYGYTF. For the CDR3, the DNA is TGTGCCAGCAGTCCGGCAGGAATTTATGGCTACACCTTC.

The chain's CDR3 is CASSLIPSGGITDTQYF. CDR3 coding DNA: TGTGCCAGCAGCCTCATTCCTAGCGGGGGGATTACAGATACGCAGTATTTT. This chain joins TRBV7-6 and TRBJ2-3; TRBD2 aligns across 11 bases. The CDR3 totals 17 residues. Germline CDR1 SGHVS, CDR2 FNYEAQ. V dropped 5 bases and J dropped 3; count of bases not matched to a gene: 10.

This chain joins TRBV11-2 and TRBJ1-6; TRBD1 might be the D (5 bases). In germline, CDR1 is SGHAT, CDR2 FQNNGV. The V end was cut by 2 bases, the J end by 8 bases, with 13 bases between. CDR3 length: 15 amino acids. The CDR3 loop is CASSLTWGSDSPLHF. In nucleotides, the CDR3 is TGTGCCAGCAGCTTAACGTGGGGGTCTGATTCACCCCTCCACTTT.